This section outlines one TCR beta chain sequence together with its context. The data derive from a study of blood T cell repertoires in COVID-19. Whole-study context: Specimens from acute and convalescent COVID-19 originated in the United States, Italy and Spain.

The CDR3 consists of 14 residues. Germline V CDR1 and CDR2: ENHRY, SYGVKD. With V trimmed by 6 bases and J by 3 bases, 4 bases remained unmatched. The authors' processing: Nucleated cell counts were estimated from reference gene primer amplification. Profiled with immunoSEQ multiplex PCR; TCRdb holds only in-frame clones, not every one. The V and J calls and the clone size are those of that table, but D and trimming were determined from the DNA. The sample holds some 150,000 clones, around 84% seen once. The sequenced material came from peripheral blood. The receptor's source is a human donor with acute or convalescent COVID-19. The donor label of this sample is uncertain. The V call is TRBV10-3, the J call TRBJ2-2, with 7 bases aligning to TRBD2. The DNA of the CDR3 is TGTGCCATCAGAGGGCTAGCGGACACCGGGGAGCTGTTTTTT. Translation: CAIRGLADTGELFF.